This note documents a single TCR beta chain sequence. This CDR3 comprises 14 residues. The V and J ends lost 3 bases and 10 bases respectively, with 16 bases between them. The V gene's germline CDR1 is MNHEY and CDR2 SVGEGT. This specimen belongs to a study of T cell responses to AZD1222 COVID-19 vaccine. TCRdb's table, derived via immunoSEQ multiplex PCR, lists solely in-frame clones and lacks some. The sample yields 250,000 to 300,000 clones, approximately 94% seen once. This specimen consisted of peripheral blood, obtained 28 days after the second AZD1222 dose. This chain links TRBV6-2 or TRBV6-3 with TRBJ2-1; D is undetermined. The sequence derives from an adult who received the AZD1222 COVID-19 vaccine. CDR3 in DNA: TGTGCCAGCAGTTATAATTTCGCGGTTGTCGAGCAGTTCTTC. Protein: CASSYNFAVVEQFF.